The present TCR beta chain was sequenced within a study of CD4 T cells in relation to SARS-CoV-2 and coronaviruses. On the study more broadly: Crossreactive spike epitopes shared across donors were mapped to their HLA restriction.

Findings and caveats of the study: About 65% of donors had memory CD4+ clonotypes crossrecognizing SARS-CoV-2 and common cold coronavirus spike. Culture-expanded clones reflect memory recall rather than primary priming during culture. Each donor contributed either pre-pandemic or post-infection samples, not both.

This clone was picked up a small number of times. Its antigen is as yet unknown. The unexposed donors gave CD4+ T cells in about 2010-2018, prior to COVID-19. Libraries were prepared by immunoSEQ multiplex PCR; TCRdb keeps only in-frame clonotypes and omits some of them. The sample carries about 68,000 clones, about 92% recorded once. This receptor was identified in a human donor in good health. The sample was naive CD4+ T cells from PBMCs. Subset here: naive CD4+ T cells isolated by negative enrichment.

As DNA, the CDR3 is TGTGCCAGCAGCTTGAGACAGTCTAATGAAAAACTGTTTTTT. This codes for CASSLRQSNEKLFF. The chain uses TRBV5-5 and TRBJ1-4; a weak D match, TRBD1 (5 bases). The CDR3 is 14 amino acids. Germline V gene sequence: CDR1 SGHKS, CDR2 YYEKEE (reference sequence). Trimming left V 1 base short and J 3 bases short, with 7 bases between.